This T cell receptor beta chain originates from a study of blood T cell repertoires in COVID-19. Study in general: COVID-19 samples from acute and convalescent phases originated in the United States, Italy and Spain. Nucleic acid was either cDNA or gDNA, and it came from T cells, B-cell-depleted T cells, or PBMCs.

Profiling relied on immunoSEQ multiplex PCR, and the TCRdb table lists in-frame clones only, not all of them. This table has more than 200,000 clones, 70% to 90% appearing once. The V and J ends lost 1 base and 2 bases respectively, with 8 bases between them. Germline V CDR1 and CDR2: LNHDA, SQIVND (reference sequence). The CDR3 consists of 14 residues. V and J are TRBV19 and TRBJ1-2, with D tentatively TRBD1 (5 bases). Source material: peripheral blood. This TCR came from a man in his late teens or twenties with active or convalescent COVID-19. The CDR3 loop is CASSIGWGNYGYTF. Here the CDR3 DNA reads TGTGCCAGTAGTATAGGATGGGGCAACTATGGCTACACCTTC.